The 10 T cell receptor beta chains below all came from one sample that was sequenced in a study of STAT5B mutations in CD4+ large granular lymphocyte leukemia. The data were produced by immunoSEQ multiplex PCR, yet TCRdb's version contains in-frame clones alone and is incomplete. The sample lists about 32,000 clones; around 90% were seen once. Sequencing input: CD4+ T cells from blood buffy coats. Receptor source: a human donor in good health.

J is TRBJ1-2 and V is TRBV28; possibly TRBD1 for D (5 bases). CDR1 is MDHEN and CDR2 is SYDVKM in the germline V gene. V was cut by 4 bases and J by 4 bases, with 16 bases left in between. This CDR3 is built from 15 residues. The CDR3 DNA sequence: TGTGCCAGCAGTTCCCTCGAATGGGGGTTCTATGGCTACACCTTC. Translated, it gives CASSSLEWGFYGYTF.

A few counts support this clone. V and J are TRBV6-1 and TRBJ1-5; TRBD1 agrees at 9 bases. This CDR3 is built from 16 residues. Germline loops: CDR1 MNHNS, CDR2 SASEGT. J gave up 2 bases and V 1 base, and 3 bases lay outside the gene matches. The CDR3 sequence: CASSEVWTGGNQPQHF. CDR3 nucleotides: TGTGCCAGCAGTGAAGTATGGACAGGGGGCAATCAGCCCCAGCATTTT.

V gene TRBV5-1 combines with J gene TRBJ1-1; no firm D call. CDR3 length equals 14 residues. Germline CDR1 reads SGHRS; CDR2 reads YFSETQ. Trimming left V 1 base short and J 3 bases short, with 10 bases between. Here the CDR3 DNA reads TGCGCCAGCAGCTTGTCCGGGTTGGACACTGAAGCTTTCTTT. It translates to CASSLSGLDTEAFF. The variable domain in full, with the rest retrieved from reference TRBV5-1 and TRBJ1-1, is KAGVTQTPRYLIKTRGQQVTLSCSPISGHRSVSWYQQTPGQGLQFLFEYFSETQRNKGNFPGRFSGRQFSNSRSEMNVSTLELGDSALYLCASSLSGLDTEAFFGQGTRLTVV.

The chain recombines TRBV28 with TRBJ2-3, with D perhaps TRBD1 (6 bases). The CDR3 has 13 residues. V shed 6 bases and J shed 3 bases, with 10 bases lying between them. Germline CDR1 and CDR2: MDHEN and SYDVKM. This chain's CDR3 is CASRPTGTDTQYF. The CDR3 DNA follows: TGTGCCAGCAGGCCCACAGGGACAGATACGCAGTATTTT.

The CDR3 protein is CASSPGGAGYGYTF. The DNA for the CDR3 is TGTGCCAGCAGTCCAGGGGGCGCTGGCTATGGCTACACCTTC. The chain couples TRBV27 to TRBJ1-2; 8 bases are a match to TRBD1. Germline lookup yields CDR1 MNHEY and CDR2 SMNVEV (reference sequence). The CDR3 runs to 14 residues. V shed 5 bases and J 4 bases; nucleotides not matched to a gene: 6.

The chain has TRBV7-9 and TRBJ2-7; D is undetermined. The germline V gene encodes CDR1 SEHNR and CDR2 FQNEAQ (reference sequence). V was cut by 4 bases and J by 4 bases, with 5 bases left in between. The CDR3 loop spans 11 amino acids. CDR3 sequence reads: CASSWAYEQYF. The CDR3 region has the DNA TGTGCCAGCAGCTGGGCATACGAGCAGTACTTC.

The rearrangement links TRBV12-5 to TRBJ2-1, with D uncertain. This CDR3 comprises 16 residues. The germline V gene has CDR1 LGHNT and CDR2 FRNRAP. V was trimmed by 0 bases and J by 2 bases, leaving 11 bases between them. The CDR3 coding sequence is TGTGCTAGTGGTTTGGTACTTTCCGCGGCCTACAATGAGCAGTTCTTC. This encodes CASGLVLSAAYNEQFF.

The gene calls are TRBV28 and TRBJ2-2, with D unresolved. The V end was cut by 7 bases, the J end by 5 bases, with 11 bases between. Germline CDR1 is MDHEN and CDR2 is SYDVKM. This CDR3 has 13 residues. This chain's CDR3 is CASKGFRTGELFF. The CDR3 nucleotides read TGTGCCAGCAAGGGTTTTAGGACCGGGGAGCTGTTTTTT.

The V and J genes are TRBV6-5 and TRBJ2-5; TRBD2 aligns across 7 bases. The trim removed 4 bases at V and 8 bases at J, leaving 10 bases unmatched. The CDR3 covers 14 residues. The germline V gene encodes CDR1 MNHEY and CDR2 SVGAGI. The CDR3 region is CASSFGGDSATQYF. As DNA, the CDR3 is TGTGCCAGCAGTTTTGGGGGGGACTCTGCAACCCAGTACTTC.

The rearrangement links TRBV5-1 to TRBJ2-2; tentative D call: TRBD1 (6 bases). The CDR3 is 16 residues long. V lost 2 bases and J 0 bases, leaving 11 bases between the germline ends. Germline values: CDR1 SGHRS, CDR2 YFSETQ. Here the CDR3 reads CASSFRGYANTGELFF. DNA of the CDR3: TGCGCCAGCAGCTTTAGGGGGTACGCGAACACCGGGGAGCTGTTTTTT.